Following are 20 T cell receptor beta chains from one sample sequenced in a study of PD-1 blockade in classical Hodgkin lymphoma. Measured with immunoSEQ multiplex PCR; TCRdb has only the in-frame clones, and not every one. The sample includes tens of thousands of clones, around 70% of them seen just once. Every patient had relapsed following autologous stem cell transplantation, and cohorts differed in brentuximab vedotin exposure. The specimen comprised peripheral blood mononuclear cells (PBMCs), sampled before the second cycle of nivolumab. The receptor set was obtained from a human donor with classical Hodgkin lymphoma.

The rearrangement links TRBV28 to TRBJ2-3; D perhaps matches TRBD2 (5 bases). CDR3 size: 13 residues. V lost 6 bases and J lost 6, with 13 bases in between. Germline V gives CDR1 MDHEN, CDR2 SYDVKM. CDR3 sequence (DNA): TGTGCCAGCAGCATACTAGAGCCCGATACGCAGTATTTT. Its translation: CASSILEPDTQYF. The full variable domain, rest sourced from reference TRBV28 and TRBJ2-3, is DVKVTQSSRYLVKRTGEKVFLECVQDMDHENMFWYRQDPGLGLRLIYFSYDVKMKEKGDIPEGYSVSREKKERFSLILESASTNQTSMYLCASSILEPDTQYFGPGTRLTVL.

The rearrangement joins TRBV15 to TRBJ2-3, with D unresolved. The ends were cut back, 0 bases at V and 6 bases at J, with 7 bases in the middle. In germline, CDR1 is LNHNV, CDR2 YYDKDF (reference sequence). The CDR3 runs to 13 residues. CDR3 region: CATSRDQLDTQYF. CDR3 coding DNA: TGTGCCACCAGCAGAGATCAGTTGGATACGCAGTATTTT. Together with reference TRBV15 and TRBJ2-3, the CDR3 gives the full variable domain: DAMVIQNPRYQVTQFGKPVTLSCSQTLNHNVMYWYQQKSSQAPKLLFHYYDKDFNNEADTPDNFQSRRPNTSFCFLDIRSPGLGDTAMYLCATSRDQLDTQYFGPGTRLTVL.

This sequence joins TRBV6-5 and TRBJ2-2, with a tentative D call TRBD1 (6 bases). The V gene's germline CDR1 is MNHEY and CDR2 SVGAGI. This CDR3 spans 14 amino acids. The V end was cut by 6 bases, the J end by 7 bases, with 15 bases between. This CDR3 reads CASRATVQGGELFF. The CDR3 nucleotides are TGTGCCAGCAGAGCGACAGTACAGGGCGGGGAGCTGTTTTTT.

The chain recombines TRBV29-1 with TRBJ2-2; 8 nucleotides match TRBD2. From germline, CDR1 is SQVTM and CDR2 ANQGSEA. The CDR3 is 17 residues long. The ends lost 6 bases at V and 1 base at J; junction bases unmatched: 13. CDR3: CSVSVVAGRGNTGELFF. In DNA form, the CDR3 reads TGCAGCGTCTCGGTGGTAGCGGGGAGAGGGAACACCGGGGAGCTGTTTTTT.

This clone qualifies as medium-sized (0.01 to 0.1%). This chain connects TRBV19 to TRBJ2-2; 7 positions agree with TRBD1. This CDR3 has 14 amino acids. Germline lookup yields CDR1 LNHDA and CDR2 SQIVND (reference sequence). With V trimmed by 3 bases and J by 5 bases, 3 bases remained unmatched. Here the CDR3 DNA reads TGTGCCAGTAGTATTCAGGGGGTAACCGGGGAGCTGTTTTTT. Encoded protein: CASSIQGVTGELFF.

This clone was seen more than once but under ten times. The rearrangement links TRBV29-1 to TRBJ2-7; 8 nucleotides align to TRBD1. Germline CDR1 SQVTM, CDR2 ANQGSEA. This CDR3 spans 11 amino acids. The trim removed 6 bases at V and 9 bases at J, leaving 7 bases unmatched. Here the CDR3 DNA reads TGCAGCGTCCGACAGGGGAATTGGCAGTACTTC. It is translated as CSVRQGNWQYF.

This rearrangement joins TRBV7-2 to TRBJ2-2; no clear D gene. V was shortened by 5 bases and J by 1 base, with 5 bases between the two germline ends. Germline CDR1 and CDR2: SGHTA and FQGNSA. The CDR3 extends over 13 amino acids. The CDR3 DNA reads TGTGCCAGCAGCGGGCAGAACACCGGGGAGCTGTTTTTT. Protein: CASSGQNTGELFF.

The chain is built from TRBV5-1 and TRBJ2-5, with 7 bases aligning to TRBD1. Germline CDR1 SGHRS, CDR2 YFSETQ. V lost 2 bases and J lost 4; bases outside the gene matches: 8. CDR3 size: 15 residues. CDR3 protein: CASSFGGNRGETQYF. In nucleotides, the CDR3 is TGCGCCAGCAGCTTTGGGGGCAACAGGGGAGAGACCCAGTACTTC.

The genes are TRBV7-3 and TRBJ2-5, with 11 bases lining up with TRBD2. The CDR3 length is 15 residues. V gave up 6 bases and J gave up 4 bases; unmatched junction bases: 7. Germline CDR1 reads SGHTA; CDR2 reads FQGTGA. The CDR3: CASRQGGLAGETQYF. The CDR3 nucleotides read TGTGCCAGCAGACAAGGCGGACTAGCGGGAGAGACCCAGTACTTC. The full variable domain, rest sourced from reference TRBV7-3 and TRBJ2-5, is GAGVSQTPSNKVTEKGKYVELRCDPISGHTALYWYRQSLGQGPEFLIYFQGTGAADDSGLPNDRFFAVRPEGSVSTLKIQRTERGDSAVYLCASRQGGLAGETQYFGPGTRLLVL.

J is TRBJ1-2 and V is TRBV25-1; 7 positions agree with TRBD1. In germline, CDR1 is MGHDK, CDR2 SYGVNS. V gave up 1 base and J gave up 0 bases; unmatched junction bases: 5. This CDR3 contains 16 residues. DNA of the CDR3: TGTGCCAGCAGTGAATGGGCAGGGGGACCTAACTATGGCTACACCTTC. As protein: CASSEWAGGPNYGYTF.

The V gene is TRBV15, the J gene TRBJ2-5; 13 bases fit TRBD2. Germline CDR1 is LNHNV and CDR2 is YYDKDF (reference sequence). The CDR3 is 15 amino acids. The J segment lost 5 bases and the V segment lost 5 bases, leaving 5 bases of the junction unmatched. DNA for the CDR3: TGTGCCACCAGCGGCACTAGCGGGAGGGGTGAGACCCAGTACTTC. Amino acids: CATSGTSGRGETQYF.

The J gene is TRBJ1-5, the V gene TRBV7-2, with D possibly being TRBD1 (5 bases). CDR1 and CDR2 (germline): SGHTA, FQGNSA. The CDR3 is 15 amino acids. V lost 5 bases and J 3 bases, leaving 14 bases between the germline ends. The CDR3: CASSLEGYDNQPQHF. CDR3 nucleotide sequence: TGTGCCAGCAGCCTCGAGGGGTATGACAATCAGCCCCAGCATTTT.

The chain carries TRBV27 and TRBJ2-7; 7 bases are a match to TRBD1. CDR3 size: 15 residues. J gave up 7 bases and V 5 bases, and 14 bases lay outside the gene matches. Per the germline V gene, CDR1 is MNHEY and CDR2 is SMNVEV (reference sequence). CDR3 amino acids: CASSLDRLAPREQYF. The DNA for the CDR3 is TGTGCCAGCAGTCTGGACAGGCTCGCACCCAGGGAGCAGTACTTC.

V gene TRBV19 combines with J gene TRBJ2-7; D tentatively fits TRBD1 or TRBD2 (5 bases each). The CDR3 contains 15 residues. V was pared by 6 bases and J by 3 bases, with 18 bases between. Germline values: CDR1 LNHDA, CDR2 SQIVND (reference sequence). For the CDR3, the DNA is TGTGCCAGTAGCCTCACCGCCGGGACCTACTACGAGCAGTACTTC. Protein sequence: CASSLTAGTYYEQYF.

This chain uses TRBV2 with TRBJ1-5, with D tentatively TRBD1 (5 bases). Germline CDR1 is SNHLY and CDR2 is FYNNEI. Trimming took 2 bases from V and 6 from J, leaving 17 bases between them. CDR3 length: 16 residues. The CDR3 sequence: CASSETLGGGPQPQHF. The CDR3 DNA is TGTGCCAGCAGTGAAACTCTCGGGGGAGGCCCTCAGCCCCAGCATTTT.

The chain carries TRBV28 and TRBJ2-7; 8 nucleotides line up with TRBD1. The germline CDR1 and CDR2 sequences are MDHEN and SYDVKM. The CDR3 is 13 residues long. The V segment lost 4 bases and the J segment 3 bases; nucleotides outside the gene matches: 2. The CDR3 DNA is TGTGCCAGCAGTTACGACAGGGGCTACGAGCAGTACTTC. It codes for CASSYDRGYEQYF. The full variable domain, with the rest looked up from reference TRBV28 and TRBJ2-7, is DVKVTQSSRYLVKRTGEKVFLECVQDMDHENMFWYRQDPGLGLRLIYFSYDVKMKEKGDIPEGYSVSREKKERFSLILESASTNQTSMYLCASSYDRGYEQYFGPGTRLTVT.

This clone rates as medium-sized. The chain combines TRBV6-1 with TRBJ2-5; 9 bases align to TRBD2. Germline assignment: CDR1 MNHNS and CDR2 SASEGT. The ends lost 2 bases at V and 0 bases at J; junction bases unmatched: 4. The CDR3 sequence is 16 residues long. The CDR3 DNA is TGTGCCAGCAGTGAACTGGCTAGCGGGGACCAAGAGACCCAGTACTTC. It specifies CASSELASGDQETQYF.

The gene calls are TRBV13 and TRBJ2-5; D not certain. Trimming shortened V by 8 bases and J by 5 bases, and 15 bases separated the two germline ends. Germline CDR1 is PRHDT and CDR2 is FYEKMQ (reference sequence). The length of the CDR3 is 13 residues. CDR3 DNA: TGTGCCAGCGGATTTAGGCCGGGTGAGACCCAGTACTTC. The encoded protein is CASGFRPGETQYF. Using reference TRBV13 and TRBJ2-5 for the parts outside the CDR3, the full variable domain is AAGVIQSPRHLIKEKRETATLKCYPIPRHDTVYWYQQGPGQDPQFLISFYEKMQSDKGSIPDRFSAQQFSDYHSELNMSSLELGDSALYFCASGFRPGETQYFGPGTRLLVL.

This clone turned up a few times. This sequence joins TRBV27 and TRBJ1-2; D not resolved. CDR1 MNHEY and CDR2 SMNVEV come from the germline V gene (reference sequence). The V end lost 2 bases, the J end lost 7 bases, and 11 bases lay between the germline ends. The CDR3 runs to 13 residues. The CDR3 bases are TGTGCCAGCAGTTTAGCGGGTATGGGTGGCTACACCTTC. Amino acids: CASSLAGMGGYTF.

The genes are TRBV6-6 and TRBJ1-1; D is uncertain. Germline-derived CDR1 and CDR2 are MNHNY and SVGAGI (reference sequence). The V end lost 6 bases, the J end lost 7 bases, and 12 bases lay between the germline ends. The CDR3 length is 12 residues. The CDR3 DNA reads TGTGCCAGCAGCTCCCAAGCCCGTGAAGCTTTCTTT. This encodes CASSSQAREAFF.